Listed here are 7 T cell receptor beta chains from one sample, sequenced in a study of T-cell memory formation after mild COVID-19. Via MiXCR, TCRdb re-called the 5' RACE reads, giving one row per CDR3 protein. The sample holds around 300,000 distinct CDR3 sequences, roughly an eighth seen once. The specimen sequenced was PBMCs or a T cell subset sorted from them (not recorded which). Receptor source: a man younger than 35 who had mild COVID-19 (a few samples of this study predate the infection). Cell type and time point are not known.

The J gene is TRBJ2-7, the V gene TRBV6-5; D perhaps matches TRBD1 (6 bases). The CDR3 contains 15 residues. V lost 2 bases and J lost 4, with 15 bases in between. CDR1 is MNHEY and CDR2 is SVGAGI in the germline V gene. The CDR3 bases are TGTGCCAGCAGTTACCGGAAGGACAGCCTTTACGAGCAGTACTTC. Translated: CASSYRKDSLYEQYF.

Written as DNA, the CDR3 is TGCGCCAGCAGCCGGGGACTAGACGAGCGAGAGCAGTTCTTC. Translated: CASSRGLDEREQFF. This chain links TRBV23-1 with TRBJ2-1; 8 nucleotides align to TRBD2. TRBV23-1 is recorded as an ORF, its role being uncertain. The CDR3 contains 14 residues. The J segment lost 10 bases and the V segment lost 6 bases, leaving 11 bases of the junction unmatched.

As DNA, the CDR3 is TGTGCCAGTAAGATACAGGGATGGGACGGCACTGAAGCTTTCTTT. Its translation: CASKIQGWDGTEAFF. This chain joins TRBV19 and TRBJ1-1, with D possibly matching TRBD1 (6 bases). The V and J ends lost 7 bases and 4 bases respectively, with 19 bases between them. CDR3 length: 15 amino acids. The germline V gene has CDR1 LNHDA and CDR2 SQIVND (reference sequence).

The sample holds a few counts of this clonotype. V gene TRBV28 combines with J gene TRBJ1-2; D is unclear. The CDR3 contains 17 residues. V shed 6 bases and J shed 6 bases, with 26 bases lying between them. CDR1 and CDR2 from the germline V gene are MDHEN and SYDVKM. The CDR3 sequence: CASSPGQVGRVVDGYTF. CDR3 DNA sequence: TGTGCCAGCAGCCCTGGTCAGGTTGGCCGGGTTGTTGATGGCTACACCTTC.

This clonotype has more than one count but fewer than ten. The chain links TRBV6-6 to TRBJ1-1, with D possibly being TRBD1 (5 bases). This CDR3 contains 13 residues. Germline CDR1 and CDR2: MNHNY and SVGAGI (reference sequence). Trimming stripped 7 bases from V and 5 bases from J, with 14 bases between. The CDR3 is CASTPRGRTEAFF. The CDR3 DNA follows: TGTGCCAGCACCCCTAGGGGACGAACTGAAGCTTTCTTT.

This clonotype was found many times. This rearrangement joins TRBV7-9 to TRBJ2-1; no definite D call. The germline gives CDR1 SEHNR, CDR2 FQNEAQ (reference sequence). The V end lost 1 base, the J end lost 11 bases, and 3 bases lay between the germline ends. The CDR3 is 10 residues long. For the CDR3, the DNA is TGTGCCAGCAGCTTAGGCAAGCAGTTCTTC. This sequence encodes CASSLGKQFF.

The table lists this clonotype with a few counts. This chain joins TRBV28 and TRBJ1-1; D is ambiguous. The CDR3 is 14 residues long. Trimming removed 6 bases from V and 0 bases from J, with 11 bases in between. Per germline, CDR1 MDHEN and CDR2 SYDVKM. The CDR3 here is CASSPAGLNTEAFF. CDR3 DNA: TGTGCCAGCAGCCCCGCGGGCCTGAACACTGAAGCTTTCTTT.